A single sample is the source of the 29 T cell receptor beta chains below, sequenced in a study of CD8 T cells in Susac syndrome. With random hexamers, roughly 0.45 to 1 ug RNA was reverse transcribed. TCRdb passed the immunoSEQ multiplex PCR reads through MiXCR, listing each CDR3 protein once. The sample lists roughly 130,000 distinct CDR3 sequences, roughly 94% occurring once. The sample consisted of CD8+ T cells from PBMCs. The receptors stem from a human donor with Susac syndrome.

The genes are TRBV12-3 or TRBV12-4 and TRBJ2-3, with D uncertain. Trimming shortened V by 4 bases and J by 2 bases, and 1 base separated the two germline ends. The CDR3 runs 11 residues. The CDR3 coding sequence is TGTGCCAGCAGTTACACAGATACGCAGTATTTT. It is translated as CASSYTDTQYF.

This sequence joins TRBV6-5 and TRBJ1-2; no firm D call. There are 14 residues in the CDR3. The V and J ends lost 3 bases and 1 base respectively, with 9 bases between them. Germline V CDR1 and CDR2: MNHEY, SVGAGI. The CDR3 region has the DNA TGTGCCAGCAGTTATGAGCGGAGTAACTATGGCTACACCTTC. It is translated as CASSYERSNYGYTF.

The V gene is TRBV7-9, the J gene TRBJ1-2, with D uncertain. Germline loops: CDR1 SEHNR, CDR2 FQNEAQ (reference sequence). The CDR3 has 16 residues. Trimming pared 5 bases from V and 0 bases from J, leaving 16 bases between. The CDR3 region has the DNA TGTGCCAGCAGCCCGATAGCCGGGCAAGCTAACTATGGCTACACCTTC. It encodes CASSPIAGQANYGYTF. Drawing the rest from reference TRBV7-9 and TRBJ1-2, the complete variable domain is DTGVSQNPRHKITKRGQNVTFRCDPISEHNRLYWYRQTLGQGPEFLTYFQNEAQLEKSRLLSDRFSAERPKGSFSTLEIQRTEQGDSAMYLCASSPIAGQANYGYTFGSGTRLTVV.

The V call is TRBV3-1, the J call TRBJ1-2, with D perhaps TRBD1 (5 bases). The CDR3 loop spans 14 amino acids. The ends were cut back, 6 bases at V and 8 bases at J, with 19 bases in the middle. The germline CDR1 and CDR2 sequences are LGHDT and YNNKEL (reference sequence). The DNA of the CDR3 is TGTGCCAGCAGGAATCCTGGGGGGTTCTACGGCTACACCTTC. Its protein is CASRNPGGFYGYTF.

The CDR3 protein is CSGLVETQYF. The DNA for the CDR3 is TGCAGTGGGCTCGTGGAGACCCAGTACTTC. The chain joins TRBV20-1 to TRBJ2-5; D remains ambiguous. This CDR3 comprises 10 residues. The V and J ends lost 7 bases and 5 bases respectively, with 8 bases between them. In germline, CDR1 is DFQATT, CDR2 SNEGSKA (reference sequence).

The genes are TRBV12-3 or TRBV12-4 and TRBJ1-4; D gene uncertain. V lost 11 bases to trimming and J lost 2 bases, with 21 bases between them. CDR3 length equals 16 residues. The DNA for the CDR3 is TGTGCCTCCAGACCCGTCCCGGGTAGCACTAATGAAAAACTGTTTTTT. As protein: CASRPVPGSTNEKLFF.

The V gene is TRBV9, the J gene TRBJ2-7; D is possibly TRBD1 (5 bases). The V end was cut by 7 bases, the J end by 4 bases, with 12 bases between. The CDR3 is 12 amino acids. Germline CDR1 SGDLS, CDR2 YYNGEE. The chain's CDR3 is CASGQAGYEQYF. The CDR3 nucleotides are TGTGCCAGCGGTCAGGCAGGGTACGAGCAGTACTTC.

This chain links TRBV7-9 with TRBJ2-3, with 7 positions matching TRBD2. The germline V gene encodes CDR1 SEHNR and CDR2 FQNEAQ (reference sequence). The junction had 7 bases not matched to a gene; V was cut back by 5 bases and J by 2 bases. This CDR3 is 15 amino acids long. The CDR3 bases are TGTGCCAGCAGCCCCTGGGGACTACTCACAGATACGCAGTATTTT. It codes for CASSPWGLLTDTQYF.

The rearrangement links TRBV20-1 to TRBJ1-2, with unresolved D. The CDR3 runs to 14 residues. The V and J ends lost 0 bases and 8 bases respectively, with 16 bases between them. Germline V gives CDR1 DFQATT, CDR2 SNEGSKA (reference sequence). Here the CDR3 reads CSARDWGSGQGYTF. CDR3 coding DNA: TGCAGTGCTAGAGATTGGGGAAGCGGCCAGGGCTACACCTTC.

By sample share, this clonotype is medium-sized. The chain is built from TRBV12-3 or TRBV12-4 and TRBJ1-1; D is uncertain. Trimming took off 6 bases at V and 4 bases at J, with 6 bases between the two ends. The CDR3 length is 11 residues. CDR3 sequence reads: CASSLGTEAFF. DNA of the CDR3: TGTGCCAGCAGCTTGGGCACTGAAGCTTTCTTT.

V is TRBV12-3 or TRBV12-4 and J is TRBJ1-2; weak D call: TRBD1 (5 bases). The length of the CDR3 is 13 residues. Between the trimmed V and J ends, which lost 8 bases and 5 bases, there was a span of 15 bases. CDR3 nucleotide sequence: TGTGCCAGCGGAGTCGGGGGGTGGTATGGCTACACCTTC. Its translation is CASGVGGWYGYTF.

The chain links TRBV5-6 to TRBJ1-1; D perhaps matches TRBD1 (6 bases). Trimming cost V 3 bases and J 0 bases, with 12 bases left between them. The CDR3 length is 15 residues. Germline lookup yields CDR1 SGHDT and CDR2 YYEEEE. The CDR3 protein is CASSSSGDMNTEAFF. In nucleotides, the CDR3 is TGTGCCAGCAGCTCTTCAGGGGACATGAACACTGAAGCTTTCTTT.

V and J are TRBV5-1 and TRBJ2-3, with 10 bases matching TRBD2. From germline, CDR1 is SGHRS and CDR2 YFSETQ. This CDR3 contains 16 residues. Losses at the gene ends were 4 bases for V and 1 base for J; bases not matched to a gene: 6. The CDR3 sequence: CASSISGGERTDTQYF. The CDR3 DNA is TGCGCCAGCAGCATCAGCGGGGGGGAGCGCACAGATACGCAGTATTTT.

The chain uses TRBV9 and TRBJ2-3, with D uncertain. This CDR3 spans 14 amino acids. Germline CDR1 and CDR2: SGDLS and YYNGEE. Between the trimmed V and J ends, which lost 5 bases and 0 bases, there was a span of 10 bases. Here the CDR3 reads CASSFSGSTDTQYF. For the CDR3, the DNA is TGTGCCAGCAGTTTTTCTGGCAGCACAGATACGCAGTATTTT.

This chain joins TRBV30 and TRBJ2-5; 9 nucleotides line up with TRBD1. CDR1 and CDR2 (germline): GTSNPN, SVGIG (reference sequence). The CDR3 length is 13 residues. Unmatched junction bases numbered 7, after V lost 4 bases and J lost 7 bases. This CDR3 reads CAWTQQGAGTQYF. DNA of the CDR3: TGTGCCTGGACCCAACAGGGGGCCGGGACCCAGTACTTC.

This chain links TRBV29-1 with TRBJ2-3; the D call may be TRBD1 or TRBD2 (6 bases each). The CDR3 is 16 residues long. Trimming took off 3 bases at V and 0 bases at J, with 16 bases between the two ends. The V gene's germline CDR1 is SQVTM and CDR2 ANQGSEA. In DNA, the CDR3 is TGCAGCGTTGATGGGGCCCGGGGGCCAAGCACAGATACGCAGTATTTT. Its protein product is CSVDGARGPSTDTQYF.

J is TRBJ1-2 and V is TRBV12-3 or TRBV12-4, with TRBD1 identical over 8 bases. Trimming at V came to 4 bases and at J to 9 bases, leaving 13 bases not matched to a gene. The CDR3 has 15 residues. CDR3 sequence (DNA): TGTGCCAGCAGTTCCCTCCTCTTGCAGGGGGCACGCTACACCTTC. It translates to CASSSLLLQGARYTF.

This clonotype was seen once. The chain has TRBV15 and TRBJ1-5; D unclear. Germline CDR1 LNHNV, CDR2 YYDKDF (reference sequence). Trimming cost V 5 bases and J 7 bases, with 12 bases left between them. The CDR3 covers 13 residues. The CDR3 sequence: CATSRIGPQPQHF. Here the CDR3 DNA reads TGTGCCACCAGCCGAATAGGTCCGCAGCCCCAGCATTTT.

J is TRBJ1-2 and V is TRBV30, with 7 bases lining up with TRBD1. Trimming cost V 1 base and J 8 bases; bases outside gene matches: 10. Germline V lookup: CDR1 GTSNPN, CDR2 SVGIG (reference sequence). The CDR3 loop spans 14 amino acids. The CDR3 sequence is CAWSASGTARGYTF. For the CDR3, the DNA is TGTGCCTGGAGTGCCTCCGGGACAGCGAGAGGCTACACCTTC.

The chain uses TRBV6-6 and TRBJ1-1, with D possibly matching TRBD1 (5 bases). Trimming left V 6 bases short and J 6 bases short, with 14 bases between. Germline CDR1 and CDR2: MNHNY and SVGAGI (reference sequence). The CDR3 totals 13 residues. In DNA form, the CDR3 reads TGTGCCAGCAGGAGAGGGGTCGACGCTGAAGCTTTCTTT. Protein: CASRRGVDAEAFF.

V usage is TRBV7-2 and J usage is TRBJ2-2; D not resolved. Germline CDR1 reads SGHTA; CDR2 reads FQGNSA. The CDR3 runs to 13 residues. Deletions cut 3 bases from V and 5 bases from J, with 7 bases between. DNA of the CDR3: TGTGCCAGCAGCTTCCCTAGAACCGGGGAGCTGTTTTTT. Translation gives CASSFPRTGELFF. The full variable domain, with the rest looked up from reference TRBV7-2 and TRBJ2-2, is GAGVSQSPSNKVTEKGKDVELRCDPISGHTALYWYRQSLGQGLEFLIYFQGNSAPDKSGLPSDRFSAERTGGSVSTLTIQRTQQEDSAVYLCASSFPRTGELFFGEGSRLTVL.

The gene calls are TRBV30 and TRBJ1-1; no clear D gene. Germline lookup yields CDR1 GTSNPN and CDR2 SVGIG (reference sequence). The germline V and J ends were trimmed by 5 bases and 4 bases, with 17 bases remaining between them. The CDR3 is made up of 14 amino acids. The CDR3: CAWLVPGMGTEAFF. DNA for the CDR3: TGTGCCTGGCTTGTACCCGGGATGGGCACTGAAGCTTTCTTT.

DNA for the CDR3: TGCGCCAGCAGCATCGGACCGGTTAGCGGGGGGACCCAAGAGACCCAGTACTTC. The encoded protein is CASSIGPVSGGTQETQYF. V gene TRBV5-1 combines with J gene TRBJ2-5, with TRBD2 matching over 10 bases. In germline, CDR1 is SGHRS, CDR2 YFSETQ. With 4 bases clipped from V and 1 base from J, the junction kept 13 bases outside the gene matches. The CDR3 runs 18 residues.

The chain recombines TRBV20-1 with TRBJ2-5, with D tentatively TRBD1 (6 bases). This CDR3 is built from 16 residues. The germline V and J ends were trimmed by 3 bases and 3 bases, with 20 bases remaining between them. Per the germline V gene, CDR1 is DFQATT and CDR2 is SNEGSKA (reference sequence). CDR3 nucleotide sequence: TGCAGTGCTAGCGTTGTACAGGGTTCGATTGAAGAGACCCAGTACTTC. This sequence encodes CSASVVQGSIEETQYF.

The chain links TRBV5-6 to TRBJ2-2; D is possibly TRBD2 (6 bases). In germline, CDR1 is SGHDT, CDR2 YYEEEE. CDR3 length: 13 amino acids. Trimming left V 7 bases short and J 3 bases short, with 10 bases between. The CDR3 loop reads CASERVDTGELFF. The CDR3 region has the DNA TGTGCCAGCGAGCGGGTCGACACCGGGGAGCTGTTTTTT.

The chain employs TRBV6-2 or TRBV6-3 and TRBJ2-5; D perhaps matches TRBD2 (6 bases). The V gene's germline CDR1 is MNHEY and CDR2 SVGEGT. The V end lost 7 bases, the J end lost 4 bases, and 22 bases lay between the germline ends. The CDR3 length is 16 residues. Here the CDR3 reads CASTQPVGGGRETQYF. CDR3 in DNA: TGTGCCAGCACCCAACCGGTCGGGGGTGGTCGAGAGACCCAGTACTTC.

The chain combines TRBV12-3 or TRBV12-4 with TRBJ2-7; D is undetermined. This CDR3 has 13 amino acids. Trimming took 7 bases from V and 0 from J, leaving 10 bases between them. This chain's CDR3 is CASTLGISYEQYF. The CDR3 DNA sequence: TGTGCCAGCACCTTAGGGATCTCCTACGAGCAGTACTTC.

The genes are TRBV13 and TRBJ2-4; D gene ambiguous. The V gene lost 1 base and the J gene lost 3 bases, with 4 bases spanning the gap. Germline loops: CDR1 PRHDT, CDR2 FYEKMQ (reference sequence). CDR3 length: 13 residues. The CDR3 loop reads CASSLAVKNIQYF. The CDR3 DNA reads as TGTGCCAGCAGCTTAGCTGTCAAAAACATTCAGTACTTC.

The CDR3 reads CSVGGQTNTGELFF. The CDR3, as DNA: TGCAGCGTTGGGGGACAGACGAACACCGGGGAGCTGTTTTTT. This chain uses TRBV29-1 with TRBJ2-2; 7 positions match TRBD1. Trimming removed 4 bases from V and 0 bases from J; junction bases left unmatched: 2. Germline V lookup: CDR1 SQVTM, CDR2 ANQGSEA. The CDR3 covers 14 residues.